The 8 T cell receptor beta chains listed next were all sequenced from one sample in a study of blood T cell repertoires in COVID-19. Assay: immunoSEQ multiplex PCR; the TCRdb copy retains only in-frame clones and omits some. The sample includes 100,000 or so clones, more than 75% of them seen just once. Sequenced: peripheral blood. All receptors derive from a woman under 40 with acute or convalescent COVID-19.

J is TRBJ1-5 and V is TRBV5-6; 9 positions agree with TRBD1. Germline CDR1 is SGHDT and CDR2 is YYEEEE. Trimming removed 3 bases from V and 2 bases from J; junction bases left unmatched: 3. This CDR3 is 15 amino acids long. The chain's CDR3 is CASSWGQGGNQPQHF. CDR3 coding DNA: TGTGCCAGCAGCTGGGGACAGGGTGGCAATCAGCCCCAGCATTTT.

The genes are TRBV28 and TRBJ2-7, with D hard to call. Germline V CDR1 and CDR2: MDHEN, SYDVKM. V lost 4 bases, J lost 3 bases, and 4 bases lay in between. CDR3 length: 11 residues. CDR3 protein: CASSSIYEQYF. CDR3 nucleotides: TGTGCCAGCAGTTCAATCTACGAGCAGTACTTC.

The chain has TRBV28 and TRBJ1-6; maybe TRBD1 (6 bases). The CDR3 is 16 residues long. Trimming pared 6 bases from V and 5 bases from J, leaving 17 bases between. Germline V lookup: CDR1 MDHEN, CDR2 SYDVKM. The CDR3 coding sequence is TGTGCCAGCAGACCGCCCCGACAGGTCCATAATTCACCCCTCCACTTT. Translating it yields CASRPPRQVHNSPLHF.

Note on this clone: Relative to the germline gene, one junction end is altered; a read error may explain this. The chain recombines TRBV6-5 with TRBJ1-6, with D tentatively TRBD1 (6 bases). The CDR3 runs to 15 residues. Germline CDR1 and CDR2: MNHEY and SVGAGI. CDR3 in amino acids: CAGSYQTGLTSPLHF. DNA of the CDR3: TGTGCCGGCAGTTACCAGACAGGATTGACCTCACCCCTCCACTTT.

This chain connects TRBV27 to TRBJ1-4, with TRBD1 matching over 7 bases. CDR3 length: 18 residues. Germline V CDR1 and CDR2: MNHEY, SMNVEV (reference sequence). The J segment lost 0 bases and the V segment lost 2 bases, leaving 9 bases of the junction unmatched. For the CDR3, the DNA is TGTGCCAGCAGTTTAATTGGGGACAGTTCTCCAACTAATGAAAAACTGTTTTTT. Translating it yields CASSLIGDSSPTNEKLFF.

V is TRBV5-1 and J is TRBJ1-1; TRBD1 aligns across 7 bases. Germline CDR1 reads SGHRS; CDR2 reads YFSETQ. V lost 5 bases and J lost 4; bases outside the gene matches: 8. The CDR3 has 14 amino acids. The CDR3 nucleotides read TGCGCCAGCAGAACAGGGGCGTGGACCACTGAAGCTTTCTTT. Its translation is CASRTGAWTTEAFF.

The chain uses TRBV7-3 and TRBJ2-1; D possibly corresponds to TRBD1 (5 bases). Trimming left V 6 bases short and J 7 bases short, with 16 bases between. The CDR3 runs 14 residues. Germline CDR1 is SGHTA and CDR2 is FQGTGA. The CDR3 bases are TGTGCCAGCAGGTCGCAGAGGCAGGGAAATGAGCAGTTCTTC. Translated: CASRSQRQGNEQFF.

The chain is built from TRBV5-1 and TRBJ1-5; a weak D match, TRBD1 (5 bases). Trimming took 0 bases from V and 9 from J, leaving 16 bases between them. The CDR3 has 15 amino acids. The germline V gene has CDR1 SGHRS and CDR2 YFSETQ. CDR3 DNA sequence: TGCGCCAGCAGCTTGGACGCTGGGGAGGGGCGGCCCCAGCATTTT. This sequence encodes CASSLDAGEGRPQHF.